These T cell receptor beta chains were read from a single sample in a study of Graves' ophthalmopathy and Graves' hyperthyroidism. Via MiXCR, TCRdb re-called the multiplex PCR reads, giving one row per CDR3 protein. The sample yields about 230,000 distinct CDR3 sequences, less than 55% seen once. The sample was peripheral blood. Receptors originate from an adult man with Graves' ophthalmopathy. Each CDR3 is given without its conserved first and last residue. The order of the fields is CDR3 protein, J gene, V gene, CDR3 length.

CDR3: ASSKGVGYGYT
J: TRBJ1-2
V: TRBV27
length: 11

CDR3: ASATGRNTEAF
J: TRBJ1-1
V: TRBV14
length: 11

CDR3: ASSIGANVLT
J: TRBJ2-6
V: TRBV19
length: 10

CDR3: ASSFKVGLAEETQY
J: TRBJ2-5
V: TRBV5-6
length: 14

CDR3: ASSRPGDRNEGKLF
J: TRBJ1-4
V: TRBV5-1
length: 14

CDR3: ASSPGPRMNTEAF
J: TRBJ1-1
V: TRBV18
length: 13

CDR3: ASSPPLSRGYT
J: TRBJ1-2
V: TRBV12-3/TRBV12-4
length: 11

CDR3: SVERSSGNTIY
J: TRBJ1-3
V: TRBV29-1
length: 11

CDR3: ASSTLPGGYT
J: TRBJ1-2
V: TRBV12-3/TRBV12-4
length: 10

CDR3: SARGPDQY
J: TRBJ2-5
V: TRBV20-1
length: 8

CDR3: ASSLTRQNTEAF
J: TRBJ1-1
V: TRBV7-3
length: 12

CDR3: ASSSGHTINYGYT
J: TRBJ1-2
V: TRBV11-2
length: 13

CDR3: ASSEWLAGAGEQY
J: TRBJ2-7
V: TRBV2
length: 13

CDR3: ASSMEGTYEQY
J: TRBJ2-7
V: TRBV19
length: 11

CDR3: ASSDLNSGSQETQY
J: TRBJ2-5
V: TRBV6-1
length: 14

CDR3: ASSQRSLNSGNTIY
J: TRBJ1-3
V: TRBV7-8
length: 14

CDR3: ASSVQGGDNSPLH
J: TRBJ1-6
V: TRBV4-1
length: 13

CDR3: ASSRDRGDYEQY
J: TRBJ2-7
V: TRBV11-2
length: 12

CDR3: ASSYSGGTDTQY
J: TRBJ2-3
V: TRBV7-2
length: 12

CDR3: ATSDLNTEAF
J: TRBJ1-1
V: TRBV24-1
length: 10

CDR3: ASSLTSGGYEQY
J: TRBJ2-7
V: TRBV7-3
length: 12

CDR3: ATSDNGEKLF
J: TRBJ1-4
V: TRBV24-1
length: 10

CDR3: ASSVGAGPDYGYT
J: TRBJ1-2
V: TRBV9
length: 13

CDR3: ASSNGGNTIY
J: TRBJ1-3
V: TRBV7-9
length: 10

CDR3: ASSPIRTPAQETQY
J: TRBJ2-5
V: TRBV7-2
length: 14

CDR3: ASRGRRYYGYT
J: TRBJ1-2
V: TRBV7-8
length: 11

CDR3: ASSPPGGSPLH
J: TRBJ1-6
V: TRBV5-8
length: 11

CDR3: SAWGFPEAF
J: TRBJ1-1
V: TRBV29-1
length: 9